The T cell receptor (beta chain) described here comes from a study of blood T cell repertoires in COVID-19. This CDR3 has 13 amino acids. CDR1 and CDR2 (germline): LGHDT, YNNKEL (reference sequence). The V gene lost 4 bases and the J gene lost 7 bases, with 14 bases spanning the gap. This clone was seen only once. TCRdb's table, derived via immunoSEQ multiplex PCR, lists solely in-frame clones and lacks some. The table has around 68,000 clones, approximately 83% seen once; the top ten hold roughly 2.9%. The V and J genes are TRBV3-1 (or the pseudogene TRBV3-2) and TRBJ2-7; D is perhaps TRBD2 (5 bases). Material: peripheral blood. This TCR was recovered from a man aged 80 or over with acute or convalescent COVID-19. CDR3 region: CASSRRTSGEQYF. The DNA for the CDR3 is TGTGCCAGCAGCCGGAGGACCTCTGGGGAGCAGTACTTC.